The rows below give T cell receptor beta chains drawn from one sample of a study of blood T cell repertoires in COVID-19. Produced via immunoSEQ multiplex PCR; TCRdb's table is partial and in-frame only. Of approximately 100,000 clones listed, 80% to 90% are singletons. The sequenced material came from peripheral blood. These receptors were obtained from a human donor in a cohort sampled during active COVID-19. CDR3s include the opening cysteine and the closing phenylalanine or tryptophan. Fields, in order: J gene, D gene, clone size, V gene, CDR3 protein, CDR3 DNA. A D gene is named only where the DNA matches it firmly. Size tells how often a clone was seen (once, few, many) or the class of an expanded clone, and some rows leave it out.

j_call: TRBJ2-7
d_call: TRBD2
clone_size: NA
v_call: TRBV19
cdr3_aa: CASSRTGLGYEQYF
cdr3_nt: TGTGCCAGTAGTAGGACCGGACTAGGGTACGAGCAGTACTTC

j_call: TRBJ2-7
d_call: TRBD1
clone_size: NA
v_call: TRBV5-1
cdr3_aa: CASSWGTGLYEQYF
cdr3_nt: TGCGCCAGCAGCTGGGGGACAGGGCTCTACGAGCAGTACTTC

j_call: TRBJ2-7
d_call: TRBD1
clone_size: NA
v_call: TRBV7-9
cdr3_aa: CASSLGQGTYEQYF
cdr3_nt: TGTGCCAGCAGCCTCGGACAGGGTACCTACGAGCAGTACTTC

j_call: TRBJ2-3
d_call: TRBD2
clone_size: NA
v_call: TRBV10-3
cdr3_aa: CATRHRTSRNRTDTQYF
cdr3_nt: TGTGCCACCCGTCACCGGACTAGCAGAAACCGCACAGATACGCAGTATTTT

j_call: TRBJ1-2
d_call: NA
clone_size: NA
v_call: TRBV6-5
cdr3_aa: CASSLTANYGYTF
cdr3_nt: TGTGCCAGCAGCTTGACAGCTAACTATGGCTACACCTTC

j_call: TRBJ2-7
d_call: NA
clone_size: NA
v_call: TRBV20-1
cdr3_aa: CSAGTSYEQYF
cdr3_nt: TGCAGTGCAGGGACTTCCTACGAGCAGTACTTC

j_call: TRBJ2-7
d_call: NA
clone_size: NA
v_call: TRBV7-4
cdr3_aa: CASSLAPKGGSYEQYF
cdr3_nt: TGTGCCAGCAGCTTAGCCCCAAAAGGGGGCTCCTACGAGCAGTACTTC

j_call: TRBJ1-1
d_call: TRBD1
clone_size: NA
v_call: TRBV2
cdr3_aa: CASRGWDRVPTEAFF
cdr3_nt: TGTGCCAGCAGGGGCTGGGACAGGGTGCCCACTGAAGCTTTCTTT

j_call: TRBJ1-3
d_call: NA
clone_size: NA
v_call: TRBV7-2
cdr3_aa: CASSITGGYSGNTIYF
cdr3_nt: TGTGCCAGCAGCATTACGGGGGGATACTCTGGAAACACCATATATTTT

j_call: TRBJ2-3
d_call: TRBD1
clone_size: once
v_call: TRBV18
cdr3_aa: CASSLGQGTDTQYF
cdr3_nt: TGTGCCAGCTCACTCGGACAGGGGACAGATACGCAGTATTTT

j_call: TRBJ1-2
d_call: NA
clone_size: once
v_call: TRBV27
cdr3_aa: CASRERGPNYGYTF
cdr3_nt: TGTGCCAGCCGGGAGCGGGGGCCTAACTATGGCTACACCTTC

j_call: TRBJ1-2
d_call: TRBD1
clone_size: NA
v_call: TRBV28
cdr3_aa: CASRSQGNRGYTF
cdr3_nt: TGTGCCAGCAGATCACAGGGGAATAGGGGCTACACCTTC

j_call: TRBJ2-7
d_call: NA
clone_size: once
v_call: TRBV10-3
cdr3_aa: CAIRTGAGDYEQYF
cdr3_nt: TGTGCCATCAGGACCGGAGCAGGGGACTACGAGCAGTACTTC

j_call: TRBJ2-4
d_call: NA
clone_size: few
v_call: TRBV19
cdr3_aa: CASSMRREPLAKNIQYF
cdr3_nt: TGTGCCAGTAGTATGCGACGGGAGCCTTTAGCCAAAAACATTCAGTACTTC

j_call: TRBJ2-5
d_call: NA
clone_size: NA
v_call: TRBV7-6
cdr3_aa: CASSRRTGSAETQYF
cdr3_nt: TGTGCCAGCAGTCGGAGGACCGGGTCCGCAGAGACCCAGTACTTC

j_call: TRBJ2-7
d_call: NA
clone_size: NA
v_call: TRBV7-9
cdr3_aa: CASSLGPQASEQYF
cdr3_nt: TGTGCCAGCAGCTTGGGGCCCCAAGCGTCCGAGCAGTACTTC

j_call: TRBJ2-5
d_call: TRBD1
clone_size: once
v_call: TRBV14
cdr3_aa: CASSLRGPETQYF
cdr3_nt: TGTGCCAGCAGCCTCAGGGGGCCTGAGACCCAGTACTTC

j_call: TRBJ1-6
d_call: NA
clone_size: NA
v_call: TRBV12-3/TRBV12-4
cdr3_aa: CASKSGSNSPLHF
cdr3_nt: TGTGCCAGCAAATCAGGGTCTAATTCACCCCTCCACTTT

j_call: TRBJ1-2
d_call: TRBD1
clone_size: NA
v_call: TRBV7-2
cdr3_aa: CASSLARTGGYGYTF
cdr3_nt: TGTGCCAGCAGCTTAGCCCGAACAGGGGGCTATGGCTACACCTTC

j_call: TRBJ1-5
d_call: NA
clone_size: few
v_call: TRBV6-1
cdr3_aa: CASSDREVSQPQHF
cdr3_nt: TGTGCCAGCAGTGATCGAGAGGTGAGTCAGCCCCAGCATTTT

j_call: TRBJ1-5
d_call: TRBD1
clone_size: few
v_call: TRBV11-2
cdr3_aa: CASSPDRAPNQPQHF
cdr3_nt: TGTGCCAGCAGCCCCGACAGGGCCCCCAATCAGCCCCAGCATTTT

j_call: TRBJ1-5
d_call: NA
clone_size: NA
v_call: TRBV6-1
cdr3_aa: CASSESSGINQPQHF
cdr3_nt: TGTGCCAGCAGTGAATCGTCGGGGATCAATCAGCCCCAGCATTTT

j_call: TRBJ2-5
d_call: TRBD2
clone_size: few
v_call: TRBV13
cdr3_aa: CASSLKRGGALETQYF
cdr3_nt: TGTGCCAGCAGCCTTAAGCGGGGGGGCGCCCTGGAGACCCAGTACTTC

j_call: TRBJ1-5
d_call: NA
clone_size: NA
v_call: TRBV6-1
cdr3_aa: CASSERGEGKNQPQHF
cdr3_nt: TGTGCCAGCAGTGAGCGGGGGGAAGGCAAAAATCAGCCCCAGCATTTT

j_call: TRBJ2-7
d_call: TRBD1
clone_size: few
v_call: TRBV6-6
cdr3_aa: CASSYMDRAAFEQYF
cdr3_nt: TGTGCCAGCAGTTATATGGACAGGGCGGCCTTCGAGCAGTACTTC

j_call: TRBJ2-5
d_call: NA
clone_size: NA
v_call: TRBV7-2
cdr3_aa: CASSPGTGIGETQYF
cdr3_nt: TGTGCCAGCAGCCCCGGTACAGGGATCGGCGAGACCCAGTACTTC

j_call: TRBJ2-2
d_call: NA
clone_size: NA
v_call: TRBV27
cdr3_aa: CASSRGWNTGELFF
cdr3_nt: TGTGCCAGCTCCCGGGGGTGGAACACCGGGGAGCTGTTTTTT

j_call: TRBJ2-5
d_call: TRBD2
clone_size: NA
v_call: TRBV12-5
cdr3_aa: CASGLVRGSGGLETQYF
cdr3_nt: TGTGCTAGTGGTTTGGTACGGGGTAGCGGGGGGTTGGAGACCCAGTACTTC

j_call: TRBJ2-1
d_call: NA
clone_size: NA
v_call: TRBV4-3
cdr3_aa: CASSQEGSGPGGGEFF
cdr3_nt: TGCGCCAGCAGCCAAGAAGGGTCCGGACCGGGAGGGGGCGAGTTCTTC

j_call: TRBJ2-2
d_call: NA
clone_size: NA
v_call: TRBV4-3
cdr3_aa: CASSQRAQGTGELFF
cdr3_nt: TGCGCCAGCAGCCAACGAGCACAGGGCACCGGGGAGCTGTTTTTT

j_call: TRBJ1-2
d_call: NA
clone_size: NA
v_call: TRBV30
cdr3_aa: CAWSVPGRYGYTF
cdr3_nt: TGTGCCTGGAGTGTACCAGGCCGATATGGCTACACCTTC

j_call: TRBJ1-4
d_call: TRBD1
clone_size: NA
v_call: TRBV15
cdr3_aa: CATSRADRGNEKLFF
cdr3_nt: TGTGCCACCAGCAGAGCAGACAGGGGGAATGAAAAACTGTTTTTT

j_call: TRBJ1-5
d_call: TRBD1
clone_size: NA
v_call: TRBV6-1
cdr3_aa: CASSEQGGNQPQHF
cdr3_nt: TGTGCCAGCAGTGAACAGGGGGGCAATCAGCCCCAGCATTTT

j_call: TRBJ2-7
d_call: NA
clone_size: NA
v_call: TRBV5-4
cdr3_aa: CASSPLEGEQYF
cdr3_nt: TGTGCCAGCAGCCCCCTCGAGGGCGAGCAGTACTTC

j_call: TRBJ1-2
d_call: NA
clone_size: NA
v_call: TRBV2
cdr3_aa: CASSVEKGYGYTF
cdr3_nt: TGTGCCAGCAGTGTGGAGAAGGGGTATGGCTACACCTTC

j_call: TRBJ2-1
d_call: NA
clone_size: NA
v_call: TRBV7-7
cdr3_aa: CASSLAGGNEQFF
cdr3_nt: TGTGCCAGCAGCTTAGCGGGAGGCAATGAGCAGTTCTTC

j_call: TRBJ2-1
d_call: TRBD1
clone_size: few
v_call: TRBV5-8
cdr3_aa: CASSLRGQTYNEQFF
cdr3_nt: TGTGCCAGCAGCTTGCGGGGACAGACCTACAATGAGCAGTTCTTC

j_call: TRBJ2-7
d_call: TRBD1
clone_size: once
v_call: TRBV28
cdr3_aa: CASSLTGPSNSYEQYF
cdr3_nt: TGTGCCAGCAGTCTGACAGGGCCTTCGAACTCCTACGAGCAGTACTTC

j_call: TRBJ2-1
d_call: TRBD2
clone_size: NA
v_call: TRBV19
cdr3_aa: CASSIIEAGGYNEQFF
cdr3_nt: TGTGCCAGTAGTATAATTGAAGCGGGAGGGTACAATGAGCAGTTCTTC

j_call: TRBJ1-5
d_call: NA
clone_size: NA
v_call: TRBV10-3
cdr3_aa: CAISSSSGPQHF
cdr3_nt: TGTGCCATCAGTTCATCTTCAGGGCCCCAGCATTTT